This T cell receptor (beta chain) is drawn from a study of T-cell memory formation after mild COVID-19. Study-level points and caveats: The authors did not confirm SARS-CoV-2 specificity of second-wave clones peaking day 37. CD4+ clones that contracted lay mainly in CM and EM; CD8+ ones lay in EMRA.

Losses at the gene ends were 1 base for V and 5 bases for J; bases not matched to a gene: 4. This CDR3 spans 14 amino acids. Germline values: CDR1 MGHRA, CDR2 YSYEKL. This clonotype was found a few times. Antigen: not known. Via MiXCR, TCRdb re-called the 5' RACE reads, giving one row per CDR3 protein. The sample records approximately 100,000 distinct CDR3 sequences, about a sixth being singletons. The rearrangement joins TRBV4-1 to TRBJ1-1; 7 bases align to TRBD1. The sequencing input was PBMCs or a T cell subset sorted from them (not recorded which). The TCR comes from an adult woman who had mild COVID-19 (a few samples of this study predate the infection). Cell type and time point are not known. The DNA of the CDR3 is TGCGCCAGCAGCCAAGGGCCAGGGGGTACTGAAGCTTTCTTT. Its protein is CASSQGPGGTEAFF.